This passage covers 10 T cell receptor beta chains from one sample sequenced in a study of control samples from healthy donors and cancer patients. Some clones are missing from TCRdb's copy, which holds only in-frame ones; the method was immunoSEQ multiplex PCR. The table records over 100,000 clones, about 90% of them present only once. The sample consisted of blood. The receptor source for this set is a woman aged 45-60 years in good health.

The rearrangement links TRBV29-1 to TRBJ1-1; D is perhaps TRBD1 (5 bases). V lost 7 bases to trimming and J lost 4 bases, with 13 bases between them. The CDR3 totals 12 residues. CDR1 and CDR2 from the germline V gene are SQVTM and ANQGSEA. CDR3 in amino acids: CSASDSITEAFF. The CDR3 DNA sequence: TGCAGCGCCTCCGACAGTATCACTGAAGCTTTCTTT. The full variable domain, in which reference TRBV29-1 and TRBJ1-1 provide the parts outside the CDR3, is SAVISQKPSRDICQRGTSLTIQCQVDSQVTMMFWYRQQPGQSLTLIATANQGSEATYESGFVIDKFPISRPNLTFSTLTVSNMSPEDSSIYLCSASDSITEAFFGQGTRLTVV.

The rearrangement links TRBV4-2 to TRBJ2-3; D tentatively fits TRBD1 or TRBD2 (6 bases each). CDR1 LGHNA and CDR2 YNFKEQ come from the germline V gene. The CDR3 extends over 17 amino acids. Trimming cost V 0 bases and J 4 bases, with 17 bases left between them. The CDR3 spells CASSQDMGGQRADTQYF. The CDR3 DNA is TGTGCCAGCAGCCAAGATATGGGGGGACAACGAGCAGATACGCAGTATTTT.

The chain joins TRBV28 to TRBJ1-6; D is undetermined. The CDR3 contains 12 residues. Per germline, CDR1 MDHEN and CDR2 SYDVKM. V was trimmed by 10 bases and J by 10 bases, leaving 14 bases between them. The CDR3 DNA is TGTGCCACTAACCGAGCTGGGTCACCCCTCCACTTT. It encodes CATNRAGSPLHF.

This chain uses TRBV7-9 with TRBJ1-1; D not certain. The germline gives CDR1 SEHNR, CDR2 FQNEAQ (reference sequence). The CDR3 length is 14 residues. V was shortened by 2 bases and J by 0 bases, with 7 bases between the two germline ends. The CDR3 region has the DNA TGTGCCAGCAGCTTACCACAGTTGAACACTGAAGCTTTCTTT. It codes for CASSLPQLNTEAFF.

The chain recombines TRBV7-8 with TRBJ2-2, with 7 bases identical to TRBD2. The CDR3 contains 11 residues. V lost 2 bases and J lost 15; bases outside the gene matches: 3. Looked up from germline, CDR1 is SGHVS and CDR2 is FQNEAQ. The CDR3 loop reads CASSLPAGVFF. The CDR3 bases are TGTGCCAGCAGCTTACCTGCGGGGGTGTTTTTT.

Notes on this clone: An end of the junction does not agree with germline; a read error may underlie this. The chain combines TRBV12-5 with TRBJ2-3; D is undetermined. CDR1 LGHNT and CDR2 FRNRAP come from the germline V gene. The length of the CDR3 is 14 residues. As DNA, the CDR3 is TGTGCTAGTGGTTTATCGGCAGGCACAGATACGCTGTATTTT. It codes for CASGLSAGTDTLYF.

This chain connects TRBV2 to TRBJ2-7, with 7 bases matching TRBD2. Per germline, CDR1 SNHLY and CDR2 FYNNEI. Trimming at V came to 6 bases and at J to 1 base, leaving 0 bases not matched to a gene. The CDR3 is made up of 12 amino acids. The CDR3 DNA reads TGTGCCAGCAGGGGGGGGTCCTACGAGCAGTACTTC. This translates into CASRGGSYEQYF. The whole variable domain, remainder taken from reference TRBV2 and TRBJ2-7, is EPEVTQTPSHQVTQMGQEVILRCVPISNHLYFYWYRQILGQKVEFLVSFYNNEISEKSEIFDDQFSVERPDGSNFTLKIRSTKLEDSAMYFCASRGGSYEQYFGPGTRLTVT.

The J gene is TRBJ1-5, the V gene TRBV28, with D unclear. Germline V lookup: CDR1 MDHEN, CDR2 SYDVKM. The CDR3 is 14 amino acids. The V end was cut by 0 bases, the J end by 2 bases, with 5 bases between. In nucleotides, the CDR3 is TGTGCCAGCAGTTTATGGGGTGGCAATCAGCCCCAGCATTTT. Translating gives CASSLWGGNQPQHF.

The chain couples TRBV4-1 to TRBJ2-3; a weak D match, TRBD1 (5 bases). Trimming left V 0 bases short and J 7 bases short, with 11 bases between. The V gene's germline CDR1 is MGHRA and CDR2 YSYEKL. This CDR3 has 14 amino acids. The CDR3 DNA reads TGCGCCAGCAGCCAAGACAGGGTGGGAAATACGCAGTATTTT. This sequence encodes CASSQDRVGNTQYF.

In this sample, this clone turned up once. The V and J genes are TRBV3-1 (or the pseudogene TRBV3-2) and TRBJ1-1; TRBD1 is a possible D gene (5 bases). The CDR3 has 17 residues. With 6 bases removed from V and 3 bases from J, the gap between germline ends came to 23 bases. Germline CDR1 and CDR2: LGHDT and YNNKEL (reference sequence). CDR3 nucleotides: TGTGCCAGCAGTCCCCGACAGTCCCTAGGAGGGCACACTGAAGCTTTCTTT. It encodes CASSPRQSLGGHTEAFF.